The T cell receptor beta chain described here comes from a study of graft-versus-host responses after intestinal transplantation. Study-wide background: Transplant recipients had multivisceral, liver-intestinal, or isolated intestinal grafts. Study-level points and caveats: Some GvH clones appeared in ileal mucosa or blood before recipient bone marrow. Association was observed between peak circulating GvH clone levels and early post-transplant HvG declines.

CDR3 length: 16 residues. Unmatched junction bases numbered 8, after V lost 3 bases and J lost 2 bases. CDR1 and CDR2 from the germline V gene are ENHRY and SYGVKD. Produced via immunoSEQ multiplex PCR; TCRdb's table is partial and in-frame only. The data contain roughly 40,000 clones, about 89% of them singletons. On this clone: Its specificity is unknown.

The origin of this receptor is a human patient who received an intestinal transplant, so some T cells may come from the graft donor. This material consisted of PBMCs, taken around 320 days after intestinal transplant. This rearrangement joins TRBV10-3 to TRBJ2-5; 8 bases match TRBD2. The CDR3 bases are TGTGCCATCAGTGATCGGAGGCGGGGGGATCAAGAGACCCAGTACTTC. It encodes CAISDRRRGDQETQYF.